This T cell receptor (beta chain) was obtained from a study of response to subunit inactivated influenza vaccine. CDR1 and CDR2 (germline): LGHDT, YNNKEL (reference sequence). The CDR3 covers 13 residues. Trimming left V 1 base short and J 10 bases short, with 11 bases between. TCRdb used MiXCR to reprocess the RT-PCR reads, holding one entry per CDR3 protein. Altogether about 540,000 distinct CDR3 sequences are present, under 30% being singletons, with the ten largest covering 2.5% to 3%. These same records also appear under a second study, on T cells expressing NK-cell markers. According to that study: The TCR beta cDNA came from 5'RACE template switching with UMIs.

The starting material was CD4+ T cells sorted from PBMCs, obtained approximately 13 days after vaccination. The receptor was derived from a man aged 50 to 59 who received an inactivated influenza vaccine. V is TRBV3-1 and J is TRBJ2-1; no definite D call. CDR3 sequence: CASSQALVSEQFF. The CDR3 bases are TGTGCCAGCAGCCAAGCTCTAGTATCCGAGCAGTTCTTC.